The 29 T cell receptor beta chains presented below share a single source sample, sequenced in a study of T cells after somatic rescue of genetic block. The table came from immunoSEQ multiplex PCR; TCRdb's copy has only in-frame clones and leaves some out. Of under 15,000 clones in the sample, around 72% were seen once. Sequenced: peripheral blood mononuclear cells (PBMCs). Receptor source: a boy younger than 18.

This chain connects TRBV28 to TRBJ1-5; D is undetermined. CDR1 and CDR2 from the germline V gene are MDHEN and SYDVKM. V gave up 7 bases and J gave up 2 bases, with 3 bases separating them. The CDR3 sequence is 11 residues long. For the CDR3, the DNA is TGTGCCAGCAAGGGCAATCAGCCCCAGCATTTT. This sequence encodes CASKGNQPQHF. Based on the CDR3 plus reference TRBV28 and TRBJ1-5, the full variable domain is DVKVTQSSRYLVKRTGEKVFLECVQDMDHENMFWYRQDPGLGLRLIYFSYDVKMKEKGDIPEGYSVSREKKERFSLILESASTNQTSMYLCASKGNQPQHFGDGTRLSIL.

This clone came up a few times. The V call is TRBV9, the J call TRBJ2-7; TRBD1 is a possible D gene (6 bases). The CDR3 consists of 15 residues. The V gene lost 1 base and the J gene lost 4 bases, with 15 bases spanning the gap. CDR1 is SGDLS and CDR2 is YYNGEE in the germline V gene. CDR3 nucleotide sequence: TGTGCCAGCAGCGTAAGGGACACCGGATCTTACGAGCAGTACTTC. Protein product: CASSVRDTGSYEQYF. The entire variable domain, with the rest obtained from reference TRBV9 and TRBJ2-7, is as follows: DSGVTQTPKHLITATGQRVTLRCSPRSGDLSVYWYQQSLDQGLQFLIQYYNGEERAKGNILERFSAQQFPDLHSELNLSSLELGDSALYFCASSVRDTGSYEQYFGPGTRLTVT.

V and J are TRBV19 and TRBJ1-2; D not resolved. Trimming removed 8 bases from V and 7 bases from J, with 17 bases in between. This CDR3 spans 13 amino acids. Germline V gene data show CDR1 as LNHDA and CDR2 as SQIVND (reference sequence). CDR3 DNA: TGTGCCAGTCACCCAGCCGGGTACGTTGGCTACACCTTC. Translating gives CASHPAGYVGYTF.

This clone is labeled as medium-sized. The CDR3 spells CSAAHYEQYF. The CDR3 DNA reads TGCAGTGCTGCGCACTACGAGCAGTACTTC. The chain joins TRBV20-1 to TRBJ2-7; D is unclear. CDR1 and CDR2 from the germline V gene are DFQATT and SNEGSKA (reference sequence). V lost 5 bases and J lost 3, with 5 bases in between. CDR3 length equals 10 residues.

The chain combines TRBV19 with TRBJ2-7; 13 bases agree with TRBD2. Trimming removed 5 bases from V and 2 bases from J; junction bases left unmatched: 12. CDR1 and CDR2 (germline): LNHDA, SQIVND (reference sequence). This CDR3 has 18 residues. The CDR3, as DNA: TGTGCCAGTAGTTCTAGAGGAACTAGCGGGGGGGCTGCCTACGAGCAGTACTTC. Protein product: CASSSRGTSGGAAYEQYF.

The CDR3 loop reads CASSPPGQKETQYF. Here the CDR3 DNA reads TGTGCCAGCTCACCACCGGGACAGAAAGAGACCCAGTACTTC. This chain connects TRBV18 to TRBJ2-5; 7 nucleotides agree with TRBD1. V lost 0 bases to trimming and J lost 3 bases; unmatched junction nucleotides: 1. CDR3 length: 14 residues. CDR1 KGHSH and CDR2 LQKENI come from the germline V gene.

The V call is TRBV6-4, the J call TRBJ2-1; D not resolved. V was trimmed by 6 bases and J by 4 bases, leaving 10 bases between them. The CDR3 covers 13 residues. CDR1 and CDR2 from the germline V gene are MRHNA and SNTAGT. The CDR3 sequence: CASSEEEYNEQFF. The CDR3 bases are TGTGCCAGCAGCGAAGAAGAGTACAATGAGCAGTTCTTC.

This clone was seen only a few times. The chain is built from TRBV7-2 and TRBJ2-4; D gene unclear. Between the trimmed V and J ends, which lost 2 bases and 0 bases, there was a span of 20 bases. From germline, CDR1 is SGHTA and CDR2 FQGNSA. This CDR3 comprises 19 residues. DNA of the CDR3: TGTGCCAGCAGCTTACTCGGGCAGGTTCCTCCTCTAGCCAAAAACATTCAGTACTTC. Translating gives CASSLLGQVPPLAKNIQYF.

The chain combines TRBV7-3 with TRBJ2-1; D possibly corresponds to TRBD1 (5 bases). CDR3 size: 13 residues. Germline V gene data show CDR1 as SGHTA and CDR2 as FQGTGA. Between the trimmed V and J ends, which lost 2 bases and 6 bases, there was a span of 8 bases. The CDR3 region is CASSLGAVNEQFF. DNA of the CDR3: TGTGCCAGCAGCTTAGGGGCGGTCAATGAGCAGTTCTTC.

This chain links TRBV18 with TRBJ1-2, with D uncertain. CDR1 and CDR2 from the germline V gene are KGHSH and LQKENI. Trimming pared 1 base from V and 1 base from J, leaving 10 bases between. This CDR3 spans 15 amino acids. CDR3 protein: CASSPRGTYNYGYTF. The DNA of the CDR3 is TGTGCCAGCTCACCACGAGGCACTTATAACTATGGCTACACCTTC.

The J gene is TRBJ1-5, the V gene TRBV6-6; maybe TRBD1 (5 bases). This CDR3 region has 16 residues. Germline V gene data show CDR1 as MNHNY and CDR2 as SVGAGI (reference sequence). V was cut by 0 bases and J by 14 bases, with 23 bases left in between. The CDR3 region is CASSYSIGFEGRQKHF. CDR3 DNA sequence: TGTGCCAGCAGTTACTCGATCGGATTTGAGGGCAGACAGAAGCATTTT.

This clone came up a few times. The rearrangement links TRBV6-5 to TRBJ1-6; 8 bases agree with TRBD1. The junction had 2 bases not matched to a gene; V was cut back by 4 bases and J by 6 bases. CDR1 is MNHEY, CDR2 SVGAGI, per germline. The CDR3 has 14 residues. The CDR3, as DNA: TGTGCCAGCAGTTGGACAGGGATTAATTCACCCCTCCACTTT. Its translation: CASSWTGINSPLHF.

The chain is built from TRBV11-1 and TRBJ2-1, with D hard to call. The germline V gene encodes CDR1 SGHAT and CDR2 FQDESV (reference sequence). CDR3 size: 12 residues. V dropped 4 bases and J dropped 6 bases, with 7 bases sitting between them. The CDR3 spells CASSYSGNEQFF. The CDR3 nucleotides are TGTGCCAGCAGCTATAGTGGCAATGAGCAGTTCTTC.

This chain joins TRBV4-2 and TRBJ1-6, with 8 bases matching TRBD1. This CDR3 is 16 amino acids long. Germline CDR1 and CDR2: LGHNA and YNFKEQ. V dropped 2 bases and J dropped 6; count of bases not matched to a gene: 6. CDR3 in DNA: TGTGCCAGCAGCCAACCTGGACAGGGTGGTAATTCACCCCTCCACTTT. Its protein is CASSQPGQGGNSPLHF.

This clone has only a few counts. V is TRBV10-3 and J is TRBJ2-6; D unclear. Germline V gene sequence: CDR1 ENHRY, CDR2 SYGVKD. The CDR3 runs 15 residues. The V and J ends lost 0 bases and 2 bases respectively, with 5 bases between them. CDR3 in amino acids: CAISESGTGANVLTF. As DNA, the CDR3 is TGTGCCATCAGTGAGTCAGGTACTGGGGCCAACGTCCTGACTTTC.

The gene calls are TRBV11-3 and TRBJ1-3; no firm D call. Germline V gives CDR1 SGHNT, CDR2 YENEEA. The CDR3 runs 14 residues. Between the trimmed V and J ends, which lost 4 bases and 4 bases, there was a span of 11 bases. The CDR3, as DNA: TGTGCCAGCAGCTCCCGGACGGAAGGAAACACCATATATTTT. Amino acid sequence: CASSSRTEGNTIYF.

The chain has TRBV5-1 and TRBJ2-5; D may be TRBD1 (6 bases). The CDR3 loop spans 13 amino acids. Germline V lookup: CDR1 SGHRS, CDR2 YFSETQ. V was cut by 4 bases and J by 3 bases, with 10 bases left in between. The CDR3 DNA reads as TGCGCCAGCAGCCGGACAGCCGAAGAGACCCAGTACTTC. The encoded protein is CASSRTAEETQYF.

The J gene is TRBJ1-4, the V gene TRBV7-9; D unclear. V dropped 1 base and J dropped 3 bases, with 15 bases sitting between them. Per germline, CDR1 SEHNR and CDR2 FQNEAQ (reference sequence). The CDR3 runs 17 residues. For the CDR3, the DNA is TGTGCCAGCAGCTTAGGGCAGGTCTCTGTAGCTAATGAAAAACTGTTTTTT. Translation: CASSLGQVSVANEKLFF.

By proportion, this clone is medium-sized (0.01 to 0.1%). The chain uses TRBV19 and TRBJ2-1, with no clear D. Germline loops: CDR1 LNHDA, CDR2 SQIVND (reference sequence). The CDR3 contains 18 residues. Trimming left V 0 bases short and J 3 bases short, with 18 bases between. In DNA form, the CDR3 reads TGTGCCAGTAGTATAGACCGGACCCCGCCGCCCGTCTACAATGAGCAGTTCTTC. Its protein product is CASSIDRTPPPVYNEQFF.

The gene calls are TRBV6-6 and TRBJ2-3; no definite D call. The CDR3 loop spans 14 amino acids. The V gene's germline CDR1 is MNHNY and CDR2 SVGAGI (reference sequence). The V end lost 6 bases, the J end lost 2 bases, and 12 bases lay between the germline ends. The CDR3 loop reads CASSLTVDTDTQYF. The CDR3, as DNA: TGTGCCAGCAGCCTTACGGTAGACACAGATACGCAGTATTTT.

This chain connects TRBV10-3 to TRBJ2-1; D is possibly TRBD1 (6 bases). CDR1 ENHRY and CDR2 SYGVKD come from the germline V gene. V was pared by 2 bases and J by 2 bases, with 13 bases between. The CDR3 has 16 residues. The CDR3 loop is CAISEPGTYPYNEQFF. The CDR3, as DNA: TGTGCCATCAGTGAGCCCGGGACATACCCCTACAATGAGCAGTTCTTC.

The V gene is TRBV11-2, the J gene TRBJ1-5; D gene ambiguous. The germline gives CDR1 SGHAT, CDR2 FQNNGV. The V end was cut by 1 base, the J end by 4 bases, with 8 bases between. The CDR3 is 14 amino acids. This CDR3 reads CASSLVGPNQPQHF. Written as DNA, the CDR3 is TGTGCCAGCAGCTTAGTAGGTCCGAATCAGCCCCAGCATTTT.

The chain joins TRBV11-2 to TRBJ2-4; the D gene is possibly TRBD1 (5 bases). Germline V gene data show CDR1 as SGHAT and CDR2 as FQNNGV. Deletions cut 5 bases from V and 4 bases from J, with 15 bases between. CDR3 length equals 15 residues. This CDR3 reads CASSPLGRKKNIQYF. The DNA for the CDR3 is TGTGCCAGCAGCCCCCTGGGGCGGAAAAAAAACATTCAGTACTTC.

This sequence joins TRBV4-2 and TRBJ2-7, with 12 nucleotides matching TRBD2. This CDR3 contains 16 residues. J gave up 4 bases and V 1 base, and 5 bases lay outside the gene matches. Germline CDR1 reads LGHNA; CDR2 reads YNFKEQ. The CDR3 here is CASSQVLAGGLYEQYF. Here the CDR3 DNA reads TGTGCCAGCAGCCAAGTCCTAGCGGGGGGGCTATACGAGCAGTACTTC.

This clone was observed a handful of times. This chain links TRBV19 with TRBJ2-7, with 10 nucleotides matching TRBD2. The CDR3 sequence is 16 residues long. Germline trimming cut 5 bases from V and 3 bases from J; bases unmatched to any gene: 10. CDR1 and CDR2 from the germline V gene are LNHDA and SQIVND (reference sequence). CDR3 loop: CASSGGLAARRYEQYF. The CDR3 DNA sequence: TGTGCCAGTAGTGGCGGACTAGCGGCCCGGCGCTACGAGCAGTACTTC. The full variable domain, in which reference TRBV19 and TRBJ2-7 provide the parts outside the CDR3, is DGGITQSPKYLFRKEGQNVTLSCEQNLNHDAMYWYRQDPGQGLRLIYYSQIVNDFQKGDIAEGYSVSREKKESFPLTVTSAQKNPTAFYLCASSGGLAARRYEQYFGPGTRLTVT.

This clone qualifies as medium-sized (0.01 to 0.1%). The gene calls are TRBV15 and TRBJ1-4, with D perhaps TRBD1 (5 bases). CDR3 length equals 15 residues. Looked up from germline, CDR1 is LNHNV and CDR2 is YYDKDF (reference sequence). Trimming shortened V by 0 bases and J by 7 bases, and 12 bases separated the two germline ends. DNA of the CDR3: TGTGCCACCAGCAGAGATAGAGGGCAGGGTGAAAAACTGTTTTTT. Encoded protein: CATSRDRGQGEKLFF.

This clone was detected only a few times. The chain carries TRBV7-9 and TRBJ2-7, with a possible D match to TRBD2 (6 bases). The CDR3 is 14 amino acids. CDR1 is SEHNR and CDR2 is FQNEAQ in the germline V gene (reference sequence). The V gene lost 6 bases and the J gene lost 5 bases, with 17 bases spanning the gap. CDR3 sequence: CASSRGTWDNEQYF. For the CDR3, the DNA is TGTGCCAGCAGTCGCGGGACTTGGGATAACGAGCAGTACTTC.

This clone was found a few times. The CDR3 DNA is TGTGCCAGCAGCCCTTGGACGATGGGGGCGCAGTTCTTC. It translates to CASSPWTMGAQFF. The J gene is TRBJ2-1, the V gene TRBV11-2, with D perhaps matching TRBD1 (6 bases). CDR1 is SGHAT, CDR2 FQNNGV, per germline. CDR3 length equals 13 residues. Deletions cut 5 bases from V and 12 bases from J, with 17 bases between.

The chain is built from TRBV6-6 and TRBJ1-6; D possibly corresponds to TRBD1 (6 bases). The germline CDR1 and CDR2 sequences are MNHNY and SVGAGI (reference sequence). V shed 5 bases and J shed 7 bases, with 6 bases lying between them. The CDR3 runs 12 residues. The CDR3 spells CASSTGNSPLHF. For the CDR3, the DNA is TGTGCCAGCAGTACAGGGAATTCACCCCTCCACTTT.